This passage covers 9 T cell receptor beta chains from one sample sequenced in a study of blood T cell repertoires in COVID-19. Generated by immunoSEQ multiplex PCR, the TCRdb table keeps only in-frame clones and is missing some. The table lists 250,000 to 300,000 clones, around nine tenths of them singletons. Sequencing input: peripheral blood. The origin of the receptors is a woman aged 25 to 39 with COVID-19, enrolled during active disease.

The genes are TRBV7-8 and TRBJ1-3; D remains unclear. The V end was cut by 1 base, the J end by 6 bases, with 7 bases between. Germline-derived CDR1 and CDR2 are SGHVS and FQNEAQ. This CDR3 comprises 13 residues. This chain's CDR3 is CASSLDLENTIYF. CDR3 DNA: TGTGCCAGCAGCTTAGATTTAGAAAACACCATATATTTT.

V gene TRBV7-2 combines with J gene TRBJ2-7; perhaps TRBD1 as D (6 bases). V gave up 4 bases and J gave up 3 bases, with 16 bases separating them. In germline, CDR1 is SGHTA, CDR2 FQGNSA. This CDR3 spans 15 amino acids. CDR3 amino acids: CASSSPDRSRYEQYF. CDR3 nucleotide sequence: TGTGCCAGCAGCTCGCCCGACAGGTCGCGCTACGAGCAGTACTTC.

The chain is built from TRBV19 and TRBJ2-2; possibly TRBD2 for D (5 bases). Per germline, CDR1 LNHDA and CDR2 SQIVND (reference sequence). Trimming cost V 7 bases and J 4 bases, with 13 bases left between them. The CDR3 has 14 residues. The CDR3 spells CASTKAGPTGELFF. CDR3 DNA sequence: TGTGCCAGTACGAAGGCGGGTCCCACCGGGGAGCTGTTTTTT.

There are a few counts of this clone. This chain joins TRBV6-2 or TRBV6-3 and TRBJ1-2; TRBD1 might be the D (6 bases). The CDR3 has 18 residues. Per germline, CDR1 MNHEY and CDR2 SVGEGT. Trimming removed 5 bases from V and 2 bases from J, with 24 bases in between. CDR3 DNA sequence: TGTGCCAGCAGTCTACCCCACAGGGAACTTCCGCCGAACTATGGCTACACCTTC. It yields the protein CASSLPHRELPPNYGYTF.

The chain recombines TRBV25-1 with TRBJ2-1; D perhaps matches TRBD1 (6 bases). Germline CDR1 reads MGHDK; CDR2 reads SYGVNS. Trimming stripped 3 bases from V and 6 bases from J, with 21 bases between. The CDR3 totals 17 residues. The CDR3 sequence: CASSDRTQGHLGNEQFF. In DNA form, the CDR3 reads TGTGCCAGCAGTGATCGGACCCAGGGGCACCTCGGCAATGAGCAGTTCTTC.

The chain couples TRBV29-1 to TRBJ1-2; D is unresolved. Germline V lookup: CDR1 SQVTM, CDR2 ANQGSEA. The CDR3 is 12 amino acids. The V end lost 4 bases, the J end lost 3 bases, and 9 bases lay between the germline ends. CDR3 DNA: TGCAGCGTTGCCAAGGAGGACTATGGCTACACCTTC. Protein sequence: CSVAKEDYGYTF.

This chain uses TRBV14 with TRBJ1-4; D is possibly TRBD1 (5 bases). The CDR3 sequence is 13 residues long. Looked up from germline, CDR1 is SGHDN and CDR2 is FVKESK. The V gene lost 4 bases and the J gene lost 11 bases, with 14 bases spanning the gap. The CDR3 DNA is TGTGCCAGCAGCCCTGCCGGGGGGAGGAAACTGTTTTTT. Residues: CASSPAGGRKLFF.

This clone was seen just once. The CDR3 DNA reads as TGTGCCAGCAGCCAGCAGGGGGCCCAATTCACTTTTAATGAAAAACTGTTTTTT. Its translation: CASSQQGAQFTFNEKLFF. This rearrangement joins TRBV4-2 to TRBJ1-4, with TRBD1 matching over 8 bases. V shed 3 bases and J 4 bases; nucleotides not matched to a gene: 13. Germline values: CDR1 LGHNA, CDR2 YNFKEQ. CDR3 length: 18 amino acids.

V gene TRBV2 combines with J gene TRBJ2-2; tentative D call: TRBD1 (6 bases). V gave up 2 bases and J gave up 5 bases, with 12 bases separating them. The CDR3 length is 15 residues. The germline V gene has CDR1 SNHLY and CDR2 FYNNEI. CDR3 DNA sequence: TGTGCCAGCAGTGAACCAGGGACACCTACCGGGGAGCTGTTTTTT. It encodes CASSEPGTPTGELFF. Supplemented by reference TRBV2 and TRBJ2-2, the full variable domain reads EPEVTQTPSHQVTQMGQEVILRCVPISNHLYFYWYRQILGQKVEFLVSFYNNEISEKSEIFDDQFSVERPDGSNFTLKIRSTKLEDSAMYFCASSEPGTPTGELFFGEGSRLTVL.